The sequence of this T cell receptor beta chain was determined in a study of T cells after yellow fever vaccination. Whole-study context: Where fractions had low cell numbers, libraries were prepared from them with the SMART-Seq v4 Ultra Low Input RNA kit.

The CDR3 length is 10 residues. Trimming left V 7 bases short and J 5 bases short, with 5 bases between. Germline lookup yields CDR1 SGHTA and CDR2 FQGNSA. TCRdb processed the 5' RACE reads anew with MiXCR; each CDR3 protein has one entry. The sample has 70,000 or so distinct CDR3 sequences, about 6% seen once. This clonotype was observed many times. Antigen unknown. Broader study findings: Reappearance after the booster was observed for most primary-vaccination clones (roughly 97% CD4, about 90% CD8).

This sample comprised CD4+ T cells sorted from PBMCs, obtained roughly 15 days after the first yellow fever vaccination. The TCR sequence derives from a young man who received the YFV17D yellow fever vaccine. The chain combines TRBV7-2 with TRBJ2-5; no clear D. CDR3 in amino acids: CASKEETQYF. CDR3 DNA sequence: TGTGCCAGCAAGGAGGAGACCCAGTACTTC.